These T cell receptor beta chains were read from a single sample in a study of T cells after yellow fever vaccination. TCRdb reanalysed the 5' RACE reads using MiXCR and keeps one entry per CDR3 protein. The sample yields around 30,000 distinct CDR3 sequences, over 5.5% seen once. Sequenced here: PBMCs, either bulk or a sorted T-cell subset (CD4+, CD8+, memory, or dextramer-sorted; not recorded which), sampled on the day of the yellow fever booster vaccination. Receptors originate from a man younger than 40 who received the YFV17D yellow fever vaccine. The CDR3 runs from the conserved cysteine through the conserved F or W. D genes are given only for firm matches. A clone size is listed for some rows: how often the clone was seen (once, few, many), or a class if it is expanded.

J,size,V,D,DNA,CDR3
TRBJ2-2,many,TRBV4-2,-,TGTGCCAGCAGCCAAGAGGGCAGGGGGGCGACCGGGGAGCTGTTTTTT,CASSQEGRGATGELFF
TRBJ1-2,many,TRBV5-6,-,TGTGCCAGCAGCCAGGACAGAAACTATGGCTACACCTTC,CASSQDRNYGYTF
TRBJ2-7,few,TRBV7-2,-,TGTGCCAGCAGCGACCAATTTAGCGGACCTCGGGAGCAGTACTTC,CASSDQFSGPREQYF
TRBJ2-5,many,TRBV29-1,-,TGCAGCGCGAACTCAGGGTCTCGGAGGGAGACCCAGTACTTC,CSANSGSRRETQYF
TRBJ2-1,-,TRBV7-9,-,TGTGCCAGCAGCTTAATGCGGGCCGGTTTGTTCTACAATGAGCAGTTCTTC,CASSLMRAGLFYNEQFF
TRBJ2-3,many,TRBV4-1,-,TGCGCCAGCAGCCTCCAAGGGGCGCGCACAGATACGCAGTATTTT,CASSLQGARTDTQYF
TRBJ2-2,-,TRBV7-9,-,TGTGCCAGCAGCTTATCTTCTTCCGTTCGGGAGCTGTTTTTT,CASSLSSSVRELFF
TRBJ1-1,many,TRBV12-3/TRBV12-4,TRBD1,TGTGCCAGCAGTCAAATACAGGGGAAGGCTGAAGCTTTCTTT,CASSQIQGKAEAFF
TRBJ2-1,-,TRBV20-1,-,TGCAGTGCTGGGACCTACAATGAGCAGTTCTTC,CSAGTYNEQFF
TRBJ1-1,many,TRBV9,-,TGTGCCAGCAGCTCAAACAGGGTTGGCACTGAAGCTTTCTTT,CASSSNRVGTEAFF
TRBJ1-2,many,TRBV5-1,-,TGCGCCAGCTCTCAAGGCCCTGCTAACTATGGCTACACCTTC,CASSQGPANYGYTF
TRBJ2-4,-,TRBV5-1,-,TGCGCCAGCAGTAGTAAAGGGACCCTCGCGGGAAACATTCAGTACTTC,CASSSKGTLAGNIQYF
TRBJ1-5,many,TRBV6-1,-,TGTGCCAGCAGCACGGGGAGGGGGGATCAGCCCCAGCATTTT,CASSTGRGDQPQHF
TRBJ2-7,many,TRBV5-6,TRBD1,TGTGCCAGCAGCTTAGGACAGGACCACGAGCAGTACTTC,CASSLGQDHEQYF
TRBJ1-5,few,TRBV7-2,TRBD1,TGTGCCAGCAGCTCGGACAGGGGACGCAATCAGCCCCAGCATTTT,CASSSDRGRNQPQHF
TRBJ1-5,-,TRBV27,-,TGTGCCAGCAGTTTACTGGGACTGAATCAGCCCCAGCATTTT,CASSLLGLNQPQHF
TRBJ1-2,many,TRBV4-3,-,TGCGCCAGCAGCCAAGACCCGCTTCCGGGGGCAGGCAGATATGGCTACACCTTC,CASSQDPLPGAGRYGYTF
TRBJ2-2,many,TRBV6-2/TRBV6-3,-,TGTGCCAGCAGTTCCACAGGAAACACCGGGGAGCTGTTTTTT,CASSSTGNTGELFF
TRBJ1-5,-,TRBV30,-,TGTGCCTGGGGGCAGTCGGTCGGTCAGCCCCATCATTTT,CAWGQSVGQPHHF
TRBJ2-7,few,TRBV9,-,TGTGCCAGCAGCGTCTCCTACGGACACTACGAGCAGTACTTC,CASSVSYGHYEQYF
TRBJ2-2,-,TRBV27,TRBD2,TGTGCCAGCATCCCTGCCGGGAGGACCGGGGAGCTGTTTTTT,CASIPAGRTGELFF
TRBJ2-1,-,TRBV7-9,-,TGTGCCAGCAGCTGGGATGGGGAGCAGTTCTTC,CASSWDGEQFF
TRBJ2-1,many,TRBV12-3/TRBV12-4,TRBD2,TGTGCCAGCAGTTTAGCAGCGGGGAGAAGTGATGAGCAGTTCTTC,CASSLAAGRSDEQFF
TRBJ2-3,many,TRBV7-3,-,TGTGCCAGCAGCTTAAACGGCAGGGGAACAGATACGCAGTATTTT,CASSLNGRGTDTQYF
TRBJ2-7,-,TRBV30,-,TGTGCCTGGAGCGGCCTGACCTTCTACGAGCAGTACTTC,CAWSGLTFYEQYF
TRBJ1-5,few,TRBV7-2,-,TGTGCCAGCAGCCGGCTGGATAGCAATCAGCCCCAGCATTTT,CASSRLDSNQPQHF
TRBJ2-7,many,TRBV5-6,TRBD1,TGTGCCAGCAGCTTGGACCCGGGACAGGGAGCCTACGAGCAGTACTTC,CASSLDPGQGAYEQYF
TRBJ1-6,few,TRBV6-1,TRBD1,TGTGCCAGCAGTAGACAGGGGGGGAAGGGTTCACCCCTCCACTTT,CASSRQGGKGSPLHF
TRBJ2-5,few,TRBV4-1,-,TGCGCCAGCAGCCCGTTTCCGGGACCGAACGACGAGGAGACCCAGTACTTC,CASSPFPGPNDEETQYF
TRBJ2-2,medium-sized,TRBV12-3/TRBV12-4,TRBD1,TGTGCCTCCCGACAGGGAGCCGGGGAGCTGTTTTTT,CASRQGAGELFF
TRBJ2-7,many,TRBV7-9,-,TGTGCCAGCAGCTTAGACCGGGGAACGCACGAGCAGTACTTC,CASSLDRGTHEQYF
TRBJ1-1,medium-sized,TRBV20-1,-,TGCAGTGCCCACCGAGGGGCCGCGAACACTGAAGCTTTCTTT,CSAHRGAANTEAFF
TRBJ1-4,many,TRBV7-2,-,TGTGCCAGCAGCCCCGTAAAGGGGGTAAATGAAAAACTGTTTTTT,CASSPVKGVNEKLFF
TRBJ1-2,-,TRBV4-2,-,TGTGCCAGCAGCCCACAAGACGGATATGGCTACACCTTC,CASSPQDGYGYTF
TRBJ2-2,many,TRBV15,TRBD2,TGTGCCACCAGCAGAGAGGGGGGGGCGAACACCGGGGAGCTGTTTTTT,CATSREGGANTGELFF
TRBJ2-7,-,TRBV6-5,-,TGTGCCAGCAGTTACGGTGAGACAAACTACGAGCAGTACTTC,CASSYGETNYEQYF
TRBJ2-7,-,TRBV7-2,-,TGTGCCAGCAGCTTAATGAGGGATGAATCCTACGAGCAGTACTTC,CASSLMRDESYEQYF
TRBJ1-2,many,TRBV7-9,-,TGTGCCAGCAGCCCAGACAACTATGGCTACACCTTC,CASSPDNYGYTF
TRBJ2-7,-,TRBV20-1,TRBD2,TGCAGTGCCAAAGGGGTAGCGGGAGAGGTCGAGCAGTACTTC,CSAKGVAGEVEQYF
TRBJ2-3,-,TRBV7-9,TRBD2,TGTGCCACCCCGAGAGCGGGAGGAGCAGATACGCAGTATTTT,CATPRAGGADTQYF
TRBJ2-2,-,TRBV20-1,-,TGCAGTGCTAGGGGTGGGATTTTATCCGGGGAGCTGTTTTTT,CSARGGILSGELFF
TRBJ2-3,many,TRBV7-9,TRBD2,TGTGCCAGCAGTCGACTAGCGGGAGTAGCAGATACGCAGTATTTT,CASSRLAGVADTQYF
TRBJ1-1,many,TRBV12-3/TRBV12-4,TRBD1,TGTGCCAGCACCGAGGGACAGGTGAACACTGAAGCTTTCTTT,CASTEGQVNTEAFF
TRBJ1-2,many,TRBV27,-,TGTGCCAGCAGTTCCCGGCGGCCTAACTATGGCTACACCTTC,CASSSRRPNYGYTF
TRBJ2-2,-,TRBV28,-,TGTGCCAGCAGAACTGCGGGGGCACCGGGAGAGCTGTTTTTT,CASRTAGAPGELFF
TRBJ2-3,many,TRBV6-5,-,TGTGCCAGCAGCCAGATGTGGGGAGGAGATACGCAGTATTTT,CASSQMWGGDTQYF
TRBJ1-5,few,TRBV30,-,TGTGCCTGGAGTGCAACGGGAGGAACCAATCAGCCCCAGCATTTT,CAWSATGGTNQPQHF
TRBJ1-1,many,TRBV7-2,-,TGTGCCAGCAGCGGGTGGTACGGCCGTGAAGCTTTCTTT,CASSGWYGREAFF
TRBJ1-5,-,TRBV6-1,-,TGTGCCAGCAGTGAAGTATTGGAAACCCAGCCCCAGCATTTT,CASSEVLETQPQHF
TRBJ1-2,few,TRBV6-1,TRBD1,TGTGCCAGCAACCGACAGGGGCGAAATGGCTACACCTTC,CASNRQGRNGYTF
TRBJ2-3,-,TRBV20-1,-,TGCAGTGCCCCCATAAAGCGGAGCACAGATACGCAGTATTTT,CSAPIKRSTDTQYF